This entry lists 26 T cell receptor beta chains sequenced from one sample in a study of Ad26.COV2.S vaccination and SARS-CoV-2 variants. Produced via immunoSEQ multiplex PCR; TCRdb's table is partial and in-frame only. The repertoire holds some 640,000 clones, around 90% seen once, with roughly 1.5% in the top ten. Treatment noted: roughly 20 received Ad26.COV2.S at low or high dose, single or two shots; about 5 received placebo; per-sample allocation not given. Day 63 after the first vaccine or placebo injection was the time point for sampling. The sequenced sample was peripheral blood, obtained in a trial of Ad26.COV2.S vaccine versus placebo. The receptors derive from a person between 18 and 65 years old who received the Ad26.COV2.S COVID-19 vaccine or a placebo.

The CDR3 region is CASSIAGAGDIQYF. The CDR3 DNA sequence: TGTGCCAGTAGTATAGCAGGGGCTGGAGACATTCAGTACTTC. V and J are TRBV19 and TRBJ2-4; TRBD1 is a possible D gene (6 bases). CDR3 length: 14 amino acids. Per the germline V gene, CDR1 is LNHDA and CDR2 is SQIVND (reference sequence). The V gene lost 1 base and the J gene lost 8 bases, with 12 bases spanning the gap.

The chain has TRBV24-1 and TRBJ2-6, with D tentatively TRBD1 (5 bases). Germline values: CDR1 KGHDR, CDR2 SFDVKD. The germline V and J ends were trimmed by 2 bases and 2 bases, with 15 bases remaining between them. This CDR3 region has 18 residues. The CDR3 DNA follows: TGTGCCACCAGTGATTCCTATGCAGGGTCGGCTGGGGCCAACGTCCTGACTTTC. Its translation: CATSDSYAGSAGANVLTF.

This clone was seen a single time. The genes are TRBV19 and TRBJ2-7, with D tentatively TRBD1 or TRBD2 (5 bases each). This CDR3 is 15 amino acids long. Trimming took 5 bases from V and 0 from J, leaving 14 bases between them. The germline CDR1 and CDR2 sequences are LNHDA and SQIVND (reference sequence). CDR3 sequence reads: CASSARSGTSYEQYF. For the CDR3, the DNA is TGTGCCAGTAGTGCCCGGTCCGGGACCTCCTACGAGCAGTACTTC.

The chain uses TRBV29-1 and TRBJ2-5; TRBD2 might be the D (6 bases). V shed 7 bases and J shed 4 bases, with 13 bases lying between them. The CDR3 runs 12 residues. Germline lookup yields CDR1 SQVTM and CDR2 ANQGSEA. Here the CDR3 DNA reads TGCAGCGCCGCCGGGACTTCAGAGACCCAGTACTTC. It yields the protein CSAAGTSETQYF. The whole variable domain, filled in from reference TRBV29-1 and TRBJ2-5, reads SAVISQKPSRDICQRGTSLTIQCQVDSQVTMMFWYRQQPGQSLTLIATANQGSEATYESGFVIDKFPISRPNLTFSTLTVSNMSPEDSSIYLCSAAGTSETQYFGPGTRLLVL.

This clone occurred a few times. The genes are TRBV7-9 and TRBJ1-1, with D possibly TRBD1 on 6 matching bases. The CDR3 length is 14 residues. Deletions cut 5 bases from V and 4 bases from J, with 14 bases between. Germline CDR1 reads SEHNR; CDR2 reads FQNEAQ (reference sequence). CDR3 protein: CASSDQGLGTEAFF. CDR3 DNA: TGTGCCAGCAGCGATCAGGGGTTAGGCACTGAAGCTTTCTTT.

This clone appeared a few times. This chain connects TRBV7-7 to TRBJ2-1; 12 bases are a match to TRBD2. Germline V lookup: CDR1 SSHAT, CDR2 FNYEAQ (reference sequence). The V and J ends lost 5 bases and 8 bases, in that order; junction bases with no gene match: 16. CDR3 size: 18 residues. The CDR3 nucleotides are TGTGCCAGCAGCCCATGGACTAGCGGGGACGCGACTCCCGATGAGCAGTTCTTC. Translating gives CASSPWTSGDATPDEQFF.

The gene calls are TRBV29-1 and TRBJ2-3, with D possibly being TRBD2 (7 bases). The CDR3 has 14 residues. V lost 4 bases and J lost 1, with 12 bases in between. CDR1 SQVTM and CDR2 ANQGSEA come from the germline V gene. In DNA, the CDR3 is TGCAGCGTTGGCCGGGGGGCACGCACAGATACGCAGTATTTT. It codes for CSVGRGARTDTQYF.

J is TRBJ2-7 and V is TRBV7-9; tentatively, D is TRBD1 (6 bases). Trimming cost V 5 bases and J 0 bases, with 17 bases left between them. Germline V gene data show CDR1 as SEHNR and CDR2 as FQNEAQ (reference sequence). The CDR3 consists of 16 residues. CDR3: CASSPLSGVSSYEQYF. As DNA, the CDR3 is TGTGCCAGCAGCCCACTTTCAGGGGTGAGCTCCTACGAGCAGTACTTC. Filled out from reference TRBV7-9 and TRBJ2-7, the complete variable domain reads DTGVSQNPRHKITKRGQNVTFRCDPISEHNRLYWYRQTLGQGPEFLTYFQNEAQLEKSRLLSDRFSAERPKGSFSTLEIQRTEQGDSAMYLCASSPLSGVSSYEQYFGPGTRLTVT.

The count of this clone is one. The CDR3 nucleotides read TGTGCCAGCAGCCCCCGACCCAGTGGAGGAACTGAAGCTTTCTTT. It yields the protein CASSPRPSGGTEAFF. The V gene is TRBV3-1 (or the pseudogene TRBV3-2), the J gene TRBJ1-1; D is uncertain. V was trimmed by 4 bases and J by 5 bases, leaving 17 bases between them. The CDR3 runs to 15 residues. Germline values: CDR1 LGHDT, CDR2 YNNKEL (reference sequence).

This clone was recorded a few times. The CDR3 sequence is CASSYGGPLSYEQYF. CDR3 sequence (DNA): TGTGCCAGCAGTTACGGCGGTCCTCTCTCCTACGAGCAGTACTTC. The chain uses TRBV6-5 and TRBJ2-7; D is unclear. The CDR3 is 15 residues long. V shed 2 bases and J shed 0 bases, with 11 bases lying between them. Germline assignment: CDR1 MNHEY and CDR2 SVGAGI.

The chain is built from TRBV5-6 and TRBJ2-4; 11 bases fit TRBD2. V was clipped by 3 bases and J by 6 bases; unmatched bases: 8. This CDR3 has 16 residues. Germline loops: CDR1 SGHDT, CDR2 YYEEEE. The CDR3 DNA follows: TGTGCCAGCAGCTCCTCTAGCGGGAGGCCGGGAAACATTCAGTACTTC. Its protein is CASSSSSGRPGNIQYF.

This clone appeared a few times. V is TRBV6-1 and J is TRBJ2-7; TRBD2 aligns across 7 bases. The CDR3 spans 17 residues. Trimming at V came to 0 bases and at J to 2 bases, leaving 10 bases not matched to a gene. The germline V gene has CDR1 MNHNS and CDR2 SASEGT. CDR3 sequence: CASSEAPRGDGPYEQYF. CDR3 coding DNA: TGTGCCAGCAGTGAAGCCCCCCGGGGGGACGGACCCTACGAGCAGTACTTC.

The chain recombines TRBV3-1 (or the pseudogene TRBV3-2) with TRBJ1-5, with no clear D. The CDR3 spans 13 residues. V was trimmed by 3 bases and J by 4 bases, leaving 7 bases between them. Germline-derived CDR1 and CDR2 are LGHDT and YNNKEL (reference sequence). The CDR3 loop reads CASSQGANQPQHF. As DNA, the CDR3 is TGTGCCAGCAGCCAGGGAGCAAATCAGCCCCAGCATTTT.

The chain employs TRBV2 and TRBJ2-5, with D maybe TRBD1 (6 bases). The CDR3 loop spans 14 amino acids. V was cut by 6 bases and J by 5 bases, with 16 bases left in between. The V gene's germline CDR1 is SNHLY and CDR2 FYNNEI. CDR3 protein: CASRDSGQGETQYF. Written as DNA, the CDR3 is TGTGCCAGCAGAGACAGTGGGCAGGGGGAGACCCAGTACTTC.

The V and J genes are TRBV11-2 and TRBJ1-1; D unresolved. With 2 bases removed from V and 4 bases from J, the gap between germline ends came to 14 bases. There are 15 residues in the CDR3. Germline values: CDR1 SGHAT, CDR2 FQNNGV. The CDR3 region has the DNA TGTGCCAGCAGCTTACGTTCGTGGAGTGGCACTGAAGCTTTCTTT. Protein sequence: CASSLRSWSGTEAFF.

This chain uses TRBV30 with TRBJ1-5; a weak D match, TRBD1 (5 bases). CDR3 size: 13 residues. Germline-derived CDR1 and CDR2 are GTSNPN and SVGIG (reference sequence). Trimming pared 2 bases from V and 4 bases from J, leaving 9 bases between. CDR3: CAWSPQVNQPQHF. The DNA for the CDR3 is TGTGCCTGGAGTCCACAGGTTAATCAGCCCCAGCATTTT.

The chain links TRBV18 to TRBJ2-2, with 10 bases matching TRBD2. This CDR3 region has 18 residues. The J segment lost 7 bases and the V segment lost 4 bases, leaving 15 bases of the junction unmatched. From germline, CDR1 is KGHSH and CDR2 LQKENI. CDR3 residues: CASSLSGLAPAGGGELFF. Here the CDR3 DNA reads TGTGCCAGCTCACTCTCGGGACTAGCGCCCGCGGGAGGCGGGGAGCTGTTTTTT.

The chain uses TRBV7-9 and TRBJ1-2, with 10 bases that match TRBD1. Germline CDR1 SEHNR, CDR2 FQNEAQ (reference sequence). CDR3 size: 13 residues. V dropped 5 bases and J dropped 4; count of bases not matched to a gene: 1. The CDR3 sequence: CASSRTGGYGYTF. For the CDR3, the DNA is TGTGCCAGCAGCCGGACAGGGGGCTATGGCTACACCTTC.

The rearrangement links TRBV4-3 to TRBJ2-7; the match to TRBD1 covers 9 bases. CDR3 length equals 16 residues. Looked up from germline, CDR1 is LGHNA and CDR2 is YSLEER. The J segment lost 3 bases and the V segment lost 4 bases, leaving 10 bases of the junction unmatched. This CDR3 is CASSRVSGQGDYEQYF. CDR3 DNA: TGCGCCAGCAGCCGAGTGTCGGGACAGGGAGACTACGAGCAGTACTTC.

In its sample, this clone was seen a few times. DNA of the CDR3: TGTGCCAGCAGTACCGACAGCAATCAGCCCCAGCATTTT. Its translation: CASSTDSNQPQHF. This chain connects TRBV2 to TRBJ1-5; D unclear. V lost 5 bases and J lost 1, with 6 bases in between. CDR1 is SNHLY, CDR2 FYNNEI, per germline. This CDR3 is built from 13 residues. Looking up the rest from reference TRBV2 and TRBJ1-5 gives the full variable domain: EPEVTQTPSHQVTQMGQEVILRCVPISNHLYFYWYRQILGQKVEFLVSFYNNEISEKSEIFDDQFSVERPDGSNFTLKIRSTKLEDSAMYFCASSTDSNQPQHFGDGTRLSIL.

The CDR3 loop reads CASSQEGVAGGATDTQYF. CDR3 nucleotide sequence: TGTGCCAGCAGCCAAGAGGGTGTTGCGGGAGGGGCCACAGATACGCAGTATTTT. This chain joins TRBV4-2 and TRBJ2-3, with 9 bases that match TRBD2. Germline assignment: CDR1 LGHNA and CDR2 YNFKEQ. The CDR3 loop spans 18 amino acids. V lost 0 bases to trimming and J lost 2 bases; unmatched junction nucleotides: 9.

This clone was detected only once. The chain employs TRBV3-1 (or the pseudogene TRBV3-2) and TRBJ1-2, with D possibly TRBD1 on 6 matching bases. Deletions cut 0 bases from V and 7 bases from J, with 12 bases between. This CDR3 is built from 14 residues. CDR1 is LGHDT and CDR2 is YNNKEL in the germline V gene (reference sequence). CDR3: CASSQDTGAGGYTF. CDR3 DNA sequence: TGTGCCAGCAGCCAAGATACGGGGGCGGGTGGCTACACCTTC.

CDR3 nucleotides: TGTGCCAGTGGGAGGGGCGGATCACCCCTCCACTTT. It codes for CASGRGGSPLHF. The V call is TRBV9, the J call TRBJ1-6, with TRBD1 as a possible D gene (5 bases). This CDR3 is 12 amino acids long. Germline V gene sequence: CDR1 SGDLS, CDR2 YYNGEE. Trimming pared 8 bases from V and 10 bases from J, leaving 13 bases between.

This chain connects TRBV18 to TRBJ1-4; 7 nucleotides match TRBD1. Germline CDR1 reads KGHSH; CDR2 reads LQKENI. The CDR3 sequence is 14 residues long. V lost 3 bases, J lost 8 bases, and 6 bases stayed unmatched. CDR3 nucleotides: TGTGCCAGCTCACCGACAGGGACGGAGGAAAAACTGTTTTTT. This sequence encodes CASSPTGTEEKLFF. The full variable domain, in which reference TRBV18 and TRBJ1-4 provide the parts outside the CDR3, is NAGVMQNPRHLVRRRGQEARLRCSPMKGHSHVYWYRQLPEEGLKFMVYLQKENIIDESGMPKERFSAEFPKEGPSILRIQQVVRGDSAAYFCASSPTGTEEKLFFGSGTQLSVL.

The CDR3 here is CATSPWEGTDTQYF. For the CDR3, the DNA is TGTGCCACCAGCCCCTGGGAAGGCACAGATACGCAGTATTTT. This sequence joins TRBV19 and TRBJ2-3; the D is unclear. Trimming stripped 10 bases from V and 1 base from J, with 15 bases between. Germline V lookup: CDR1 LNHDA, CDR2 SQIVND (reference sequence). The CDR3 is 14 amino acids.

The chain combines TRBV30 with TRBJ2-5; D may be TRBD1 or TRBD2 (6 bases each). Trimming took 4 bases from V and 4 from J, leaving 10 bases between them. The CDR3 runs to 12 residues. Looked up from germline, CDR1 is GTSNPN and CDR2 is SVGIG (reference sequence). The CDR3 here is CAWKGGGETQYF. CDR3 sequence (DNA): TGTGCCTGGAAAGGAGGGGGAGAGACCCAGTACTTC.